This T cell receptor beta chain stems from a study of vaccination and CD4 T cells after COVID-19. CDR1 is SGHNT, CDR2 YYREEE, per germline (reference sequence). V dropped 5 bases and J dropped 2 bases, with 13 bases sitting between them. The CDR3 consists of 14 residues. This clonotype was found a few times. What it binds is not known. The Oncomine TCR Beta short-read assay was applied to DNA of cultured CD4+ T cells. One entry per CDR3 protein, called by TCRdb with MiXCR from the PCR reads. The sample lists approximately 3,400 distinct CDR3 sequences, about 25% seen once, with roughly 25% in the top ten. Treatment meaning: roughly 10-day PBMC culture with coronavirus spike peptide pools or control peptides (ViraFEST assay). During the years 2011-2018, before the COVID-19 pandemic, the unexposed donor's CD4+ T cells were collected. ViraFEST stimulated the growth of antigen-specific T cells using peptide pools and subsequently profiled their TCRs by sequencing.

Source material: CD4+ T cells from blood, cultured in vitro. The clonotype comes from a human donor in good health. The chain employs TRBV5-4 and TRBJ1-2, with a possible D match to TRBD1 (5 bases). This CDR3 is CASRPLGGNYGYTF. CDR3 coding DNA: TGTGCCAGCAGGCCACTTGGGGGGAACTATGGCTACACCTTC.